This T cell receptor (beta chain) originates from a study of shared T cell receptors in the human thymus. The assay was immunoSEQ multiplex PCR, and TCRdb's table has in-frame clones only and misses some. The sample contains 450,000 to 650,000 clones, around 82% of which appear only once. This CDR3 comprises 13 residues. With 10 bases removed from V and 0 bases from J, the gap between germline ends came to 10 bases. CDR1 is LGHNA and CDR2 is YSLEER in the germline V gene. These records were also assigned to another study, of human thymus T cells. That source reports: The sample donors, healthy Finnish infants, were having corrective surgery for congenital heart defects.

The gene calls are TRBV4-3 and TRBJ1-3, with D maybe TRBD1 (5 bases). The receptor was isolated from a boy under three years old with a congenital heart defect. Source material: thymocytes. CDR3: CATSGVSGNTIYF. CDR3 in DNA: TGCGCCACCTCGGGGGTCTCTGGAAACACCATATATTTT.